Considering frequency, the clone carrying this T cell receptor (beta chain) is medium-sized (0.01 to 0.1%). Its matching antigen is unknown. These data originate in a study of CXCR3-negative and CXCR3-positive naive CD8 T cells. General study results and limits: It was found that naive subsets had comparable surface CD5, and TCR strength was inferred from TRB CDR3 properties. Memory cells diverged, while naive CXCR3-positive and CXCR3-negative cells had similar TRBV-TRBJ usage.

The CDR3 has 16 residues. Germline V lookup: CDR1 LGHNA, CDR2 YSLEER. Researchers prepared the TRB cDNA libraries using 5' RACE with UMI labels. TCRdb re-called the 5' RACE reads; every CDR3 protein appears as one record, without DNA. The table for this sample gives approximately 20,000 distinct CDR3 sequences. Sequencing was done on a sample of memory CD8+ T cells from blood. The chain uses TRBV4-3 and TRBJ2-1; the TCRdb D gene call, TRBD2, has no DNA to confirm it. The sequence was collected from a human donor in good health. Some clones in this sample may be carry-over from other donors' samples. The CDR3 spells CASSPRLAGDVDEQFF.